The entry that follows covers one TCR beta chain sequence. The antigen is unknown. This record belongs to a study of T cell responses to AZD1222 COVID-19 vaccine. Findings of the study overall: Repertoire sampling occurred only after the peak T cell response.

Clones were read by immunoSEQ multiplex PCR, and TCRdb kept only the in-frame ones, dropping some. The profile shows 90,000 or so clones, approximately 88% of them singletons. V dropped 4 bases and J dropped 1 base, with 12 bases sitting between them. CDR1 and CDR2 from the germline V gene are SGHNT and YYREEE (reference sequence). The CDR3 sequence is 14 residues long. The chain links TRBV5-4 to TRBJ2-7, with a tentative D call TRBD1 (6 bases). The sample was peripheral blood, taken on day 0 of AZD1222 vaccination. The clonotype was recovered from an adult in good health. The CDR3 region is CASSRRDKSYEQYF. The CDR3 DNA is TGTGCCAGCAGCCGCCGGGACAAATCCTACGAGCAGTACTTC. The variable domain in full, with the rest retrieved from reference TRBV5-4 and TRBJ2-7, is ETGVTQSPTHLIKTRGQQVTLRCSSQSGHNTVSWYQQALGQGPQFIFQYYREEENGRGNFPPRFSGLQFPNYSSELNVNALELDDSALYLCASSRRDKSYEQYFGPGTRLTVT.